What follows are 15 T cell receptor beta chains derived from one specimen sequenced in a study of blood T cell repertoires in COVID-19. Profiled with immunoSEQ multiplex PCR; TCRdb holds only in-frame clones, not every one. The sample has under 350,000 clones; under 90% are singletons. Sequencing was carried out using PBMCs or T cells enriched from blood (not recorded which). Source of these receptors: a woman aged 55-69 years who had recovered from COVID-19.

This clone was recorded a few times. The chain recombines TRBV9 with TRBJ1-2; D unresolved. This CDR3 comprises 12 residues. Germline CDR1 SGDLS, CDR2 YYNGEE. The V gene lost 0 bases and the J gene lost 6 bases, with 6 bases spanning the gap. CDR3 DNA sequence: TGTGCCAGCAGCGTAGGAGTCAATGGCTACACCTTC. Protein product: CASSVGVNGYTF.

Worth noting for this clone: Other DNA sequences within the sample encode an identical CDR3. V usage is TRBV28 and J usage is TRBJ1-5; 9 positions agree with TRBD1. Unmatched junction bases numbered 3, after V lost 8 bases and J lost 1 base. The CDR3 covers 14 residues. The germline CDR1 and CDR2 sequences are MDHEN and SYDVKM. The CDR3 protein is CASRQGGSNQPQHF. In DNA form, the CDR3 reads TGTGCCAGCCGACAGGGGGGAAGCAATCAGCCCCAGCATTTT.

J is TRBJ2-1 and V is TRBV3-1 (or the pseudogene TRBV3-2); 10 bases are a match to TRBD2. V was pared by 4 bases and J by 16 bases, with 10 bases of the junction left unmatched. The CDR3 is made up of 13 amino acids. Germline V lookup: CDR1 LGHDT, CDR2 YNNKEL (reference sequence). CDR3 coding DNA: TGTGCCAGCAGCCTTCTCCTCGGGACTAGCGCATTCTTC. It codes for CASSLLLGTSAFF.

V gene TRBV19 combines with J gene TRBJ1-5, with D hard to call. The CDR3 extends over 14 amino acids. Trimming left V 1 base short and J 5 bases short, with 9 bases between. In germline, CDR1 is LNHDA, CDR2 SQIVND (reference sequence). CDR3 loop: CASSIVSGHQPQHF. In DNA, the CDR3 is TGTGCCAGTAGTATAGTAAGCGGTCATCAGCCCCAGCATTTT.

The chain is built from TRBV10-1 and TRBJ1-1; 8 nucleotides align to TRBD1. V lost 8 bases to trimming and J lost 7 bases; unmatched junction nucleotides: 12. CDR3 length: 14 amino acids. Germline CDR1 reads WNHNN; CDR2 reads SYGVQD (reference sequence). The DNA for the CDR3 is TGCGCCAGCCCAGGGGGCATAATTCATAGTGAAGCTTTCTTT. This translates into CASPGGIIHSEAFF.

The chain uses TRBV19 and TRBJ1-2, with TRBD1 identical over 7 bases. V lost 8 bases and J lost 4; bases outside the gene matches: 13. The V gene's germline CDR1 is LNHDA and CDR2 SQIVND (reference sequence). CDR3 length: 15 amino acids. For the CDR3, the DNA is TGTGCCAGTGGGCATAGCTCGACAGGGATCTATGGCTACACCTTC. Protein product: CASGHSSTGIYGYTF.

V and J are TRBV5-8 and TRBJ1-2; 7 bases agree with TRBD1. Unmatched junction bases numbered 7, after V lost 4 bases and J lost 4 bases. In germline, CDR1 is SGHTS, CDR2 YDEGEE. This CDR3 contains 14 residues. CDR3 DNA: TGTGCCAGCAGCATTTACAGGGACAGCTATGGCTACACCTTC. Its protein is CASSIYRDSYGYTF.

This clone has just a few counts. CDR3 sequence (DNA): TGTGCCAGCAGCTCCCCCAGGGGTGGTAAAGAGACCCAGTACTTC. It encodes CASSSPRGGKETQYF. The chain is built from TRBV6-5 and TRBJ2-5; TRBD1 might be the D (6 bases). V lost 6 bases and J 3 bases, leaving 17 bases between the germline ends. Germline-derived CDR1 and CDR2 are MNHEY and SVGAGI. This CDR3 contains 15 residues.

The V call is TRBV19, the J call TRBJ1-1, with 7 bases matching TRBD1. The CDR3 covers 16 residues. With 2 bases clipped from V and 3 bases from J, the junction kept 9 bases outside the gene matches. CDR1 is LNHDA, CDR2 SQIVND, per germline (reference sequence). The CDR3: CASSIQGQWDYTEAFF. For the CDR3, the DNA is TGTGCCAGTAGTATACAGGGACAGTGGGACTACACTGAAGCTTTCTTT.

The chain couples TRBV7-2 to TRBJ2-1, with D possibly matching TRBD1 (5 bases). The CDR3 is 14 residues long. V dropped 1 base and J dropped 10 bases, with 14 bases sitting between them. Germline CDR1 and CDR2: SGHTA and FQGNSA. The CDR3 sequence: CASSLERGRGEQFF. For the CDR3, the DNA is TGTGCCAGCAGCTTAGAGCGCGGAAGGGGCGAGCAGTTCTTC.

This chain joins TRBV11-3 and TRBJ1-1, with D hard to call. From germline, CDR1 is SGHNT and CDR2 YENEEA. The V and J ends lost 3 bases and 0 bases respectively, with 8 bases between them. The length of the CDR3 is 14 residues. CDR3 coding DNA: TGTGCCAGCAGCTTCCTAGACGTGAACACTGAAGCTTTCTTT. It translates to CASSFLDVNTEAFF.

The chain carries TRBV19 and TRBJ1-2; possibly TRBD1 for D (6 bases). This CDR3 region has 14 residues. V was shortened by 10 bases and J by 8 bases, with 23 bases between the two germline ends. CDR1 and CDR2 from the germline V gene are LNHDA and SQIVND (reference sequence). Here the CDR3 reads CATQGRGSTEGYTF. Written as DNA, the CDR3 is TGTGCCACCCAAGGGAGGGGGTCAACCGAGGGCTACACCTTC.

The V and J genes are TRBV6-1 and TRBJ1-2; tentative D call: TRBD1 (5 bases). The germline V and J ends were trimmed by 2 bases and 2 bases, with 9 bases remaining between them. This CDR3 spans 14 amino acids. The V gene's germline CDR1 is MNHNS and CDR2 SASEGT. CDR3 region: CASSESRGNYGYTF. In DNA, the CDR3 is TGTGCCAGCAGTGAATCCCGGGGGAACTATGGCTACACCTTC.

The rearrangement joins TRBV7-9 to TRBJ1-5; D is unclear. Trimming shortened V by 4 bases and J by 14 bases, and 21 bases separated the two germline ends. The CDR3 is made up of 14 amino acids. Germline values: CDR1 SEHNR, CDR2 FQNEAQ (reference sequence). DNA of the CDR3: TGTGCCAGCAGCTACGACTTTGCAGCAGTGTACGAGCATTTT. This sequence encodes CASSYDFAAVYEHF.

The rearrangement uses TRBV24-1 and TRBJ2-1, with 14 bases that match TRBD2. The CDR3 covers 20 residues. J gave up 7 bases and V 5 bases, and 18 bases lay outside the gene matches. The germline V gene has CDR1 KGHDR and CDR2 SFDVKD. The CDR3 spells CATSGSGTSGRGGGTNEQFF. In DNA, the CDR3 is TGTGCCACCAGTGGTTCCGGGACTAGCGGGAGAGGGGGGGGTACTAATGAGCAGTTCTTC.